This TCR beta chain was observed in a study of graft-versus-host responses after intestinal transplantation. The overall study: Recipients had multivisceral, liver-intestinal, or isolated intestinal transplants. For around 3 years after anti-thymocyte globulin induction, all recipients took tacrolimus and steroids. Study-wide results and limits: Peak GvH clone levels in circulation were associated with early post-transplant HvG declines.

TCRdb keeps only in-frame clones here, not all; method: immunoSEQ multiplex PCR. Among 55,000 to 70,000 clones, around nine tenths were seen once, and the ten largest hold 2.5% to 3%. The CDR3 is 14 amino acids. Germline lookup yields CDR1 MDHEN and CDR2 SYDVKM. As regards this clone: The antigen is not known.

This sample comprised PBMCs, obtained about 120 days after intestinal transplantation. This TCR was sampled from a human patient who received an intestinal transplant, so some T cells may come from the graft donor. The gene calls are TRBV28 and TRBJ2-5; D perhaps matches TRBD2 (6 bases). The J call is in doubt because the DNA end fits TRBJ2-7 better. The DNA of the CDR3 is TGTGCCAGCACCTATCACCCGGGACTCTACGAGCAGTACTTC. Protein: CASTYHPGLYEQYF.